This record covers a single T cell receptor beta chain. No cognate antigen has been identified for it. No much larger clone exists at a distance of one base, and base qualities are not known. This sample was included in a study of vaccination effects on CD4 cells after COVID-19 (dated by TCRdb to the early 2020s). Some background on the complete study: Participants received two doses of either the BNT162b2 or the mRNA-1273 mRNA SARS-CoV-2 vaccine. The full study included some eleven COVID-19 convalescent patients and a few SARS-CoV-2-naive healthy vaccine recipients. The Oncomine TCR Beta short-read assay on an Illumina iSeq 100 was used to sequence cultures from other donors in the study. SARS-CoV-2 spike-specific CD4+ TCR repertoires from before and after mRNA vaccination were compared in COVID-19 convalescent patients and in infection-naive vaccine recipients.

Summary of the overall study and its limitations: The study was limited by a small number of convalescent patients and lacked early post-infection timepoints. Among healthy vaccine recipients, nearly all vaccine-induced clones were SARS-CoV-2 mono-reactive, and only 1 of 255 was cross-reactive with common cold coronaviruses. Clones induced by infection and clones induced by vaccination both contracted markedly at late timepoints after vaccination, which fits with T cell responses waning over time.

To identify antigen-specific CD4+ T cell clonotypes by their expansion, the ViraFEST assay first stimulated PBMC with viral peptide pools and then applied TCR sequencing. After around 11 days of culture, CD4+ T cells were isolated with the EasySep CD4+ T cell isolation kit. The absence of prior SARS-CoV-2 infection in healthy vaccine recipients was confirmed by negative nucleocapsid antibodies before and after vaccination. Each well held under 2.5 million PBMC cultured in IMDM containing approximately 5% human AB serum, 10 IU/ml IL-2 and gentamicin, along with approximately 10 ug/ml peptides. Half of the culture medium was replaced with fresh IL-2-containing medium on days 3 and 7. Each peptide stimulation condition was cultured in triplicate wells unless otherwise noted. PBMC were separated from whole blood using Ficoll-Paque Plus gradient centrifugation and were then either cryopreserved at -140C or used fresh. The overlapping peptide pools covered the spike proteins of SARS-CoV-2 as well as those of the common cold coronaviruses HCoV-NL63, HCoV-OC43 and HCoV-229E. The QIAamp micro DNA kit was used to extract genomic DNA from the cultured CD4+ T cells.

The library relied on the immunoSEQ multiplex PCR assay. DNA from the cultured, isolated CD4+ T cells was subjected to TCR beta CDR3 sequencing. Per the original workflow: Non-productive TCR sequences were discarded, and reads were trimmed to the CDR3 region, with only CDR3s of 7 or more amino acids retained. Antigen-specific clonotypes were identified with the MANAFEST web app by comparing expansion in peptide wells against reference cultures. For clones to be considered positive, expansion at FDR<0.05 versus reference and all other wells, an odds ratio above 5, and a frequency above 0.1% in two replicate wells were required. A clonotype was defined as cross-reactive if the clonotype was significantly expanded both in SARS-CoV-2 spike wells and in at least one common cold coronavirus spike condition. CDR3 similarity was assessed by Levenshtein distance using the stringdist R package, and unrooted trees were constructed with ape in R 3.6.1. Imported from immuneACCESS, the table was reduced by TCRdb to in-frame sequences with V and J called. These copies leave out some clones; in studies compared against another copy, an unresolved V gene accounts for under half, and the cause of the remainder is not known. V, J and clone size derive from that table, while D and trimming were established from the DNA sequence. The sample table shows around 23,000 clones, and roughly 80% are seen once. The biggest ten clones account for 10% of the sample.

Sequencing was performed on CD4+ T cells from PBMCs cultured with HCoV-NL63 spike peptides, taken before COVID-19 vaccination. The cell subset or site tag for this specimen amounts to: HCoV-NL63 spike overlapping peptide pool stimulation. The source of this sequence is a human donor who received a COVID-19 vaccine.

The DNA is as follows: TGTGCCAGCCGGCGGGGGTCGGGCAACTATGGCTACACCTTC. Its amino acids are CASRRGSGNYGYTF. The sequence joins TRBV6-5 to TRBJ1-2; a tentative D match to TRBD1 spans 5 bases. From cysteine to phenylalanine, the CDR3 is 14 amino acids long. Of all the DNA, just the CDR3 is kept, 42 bases in frame from base 1. The germline V gene sets CDR1 to MNHEY and CDR2 to SVGAGI. Trimming costs V 8 bases and J 2 bases, and their ends lie 15 bases apart.